Presented here are 8 T cell receptor beta chains from one specimen sequenced in a study of cytotoxic CD8 clonotypes in ibrutinib-treated CLL. Profiling relied on immunoSEQ multiplex PCR, and the TCRdb table lists in-frame clones only, not all of them. Of hundreds of thousands of clones listed, under 75% are singletons. Sequenced here: PBMCs, sampled after 24 months of ibrutinib treatment. The receptors were sampled from a human donor with chronic lymphocytic leukemia.

This chain links TRBV9 with TRBJ2-1, with TRBD2 matching over 9 bases. With 4 bases clipped from V and 0 bases from J, the junction kept 8 bases outside the gene matches. The CDR3 extends over 17 amino acids. Germline V CDR1 and CDR2: SGDLS, YYNGEE. Written as DNA, the CDR3 is TGTGCCAGCAGCCCTCGGACTAGCGCGAGCTCCTACAATGAGCAGTTCTTC. Translation: CASSPRTSASSYNEQFF.

This chain connects TRBV7-2 to TRBJ2-1; possibly TRBD2 for D (7 bases). CDR3 length: 18 residues. Germline CDR1 is SGHTA and CDR2 is FQGNSA. Deletions cut 1 base from V and 6 bases from J, with 22 bases between. As DNA, the CDR3 is TGTGCCAGCAGCTTAGGGCTTGGGGGCGGGAGTTTTGGCAATGAGCAGTTCTTC. Amino acids: CASSLGLGGGSFGNEQFF.

The rearrangement uses TRBV7-3 and TRBJ2-3; TRBD1 matches at 9 bases. There are 12 residues in the CDR3. J gave up 10 bases and V 5 bases, and 4 bases lay outside the gene matches. Germline V gene lookup returns CDR1 SGHTA and CDR2 FQGTGA. This chain's CDR3 is CASSAYRGPQYF. CDR3 coding DNA: TGTGCCAGCAGCGCCTACAGGGGGCCGCAGTATTTT.

This clone was detected a few times. V is TRBV28 and J is TRBJ2-1; D gene uncertain. The CDR3 loop spans 13 amino acids. Per the germline V gene, CDR1 is MDHEN and CDR2 is SYDVKM. The V and J ends lost 8 bases and 0 bases respectively, with 8 bases between them. The CDR3 region is CASSSGSYNEQFF. The CDR3 DNA reads TGTGCCAGCTCTAGTGGCTCCTACAATGAGCAGTTCTTC.

This clone was seen more than once but under ten times. This sequence joins TRBV6-5 and TRBJ2-7; perhaps D is TRBD1 or TRBD2 (5 bases each). The germline V gene encodes CDR1 MNHEY and CDR2 SVGAGI. The V gene lost 5 bases and the J gene lost 2 bases, with 16 bases spanning the gap. The CDR3 contains 15 residues. CDR3 in amino acids: CASSKASGATYEQYF. The CDR3 DNA sequence: TGTGCCAGCAGTAAGGCCTCCGGGGCAACCTACGAGCAGTACTTC.

This clone has more than one count but fewer than ten. CDR3 in amino acids: CASSLRFGGRETQYF. Here the CDR3 DNA reads TGTGCCAGCAGTTTGCGGTTCGGCGGGAGGGAGACCCAGTACTTC. The genes are TRBV27 and TRBJ2-5; TRBD2 aligns across 8 bases. The germline V gene encodes CDR1 MNHEY and CDR2 SMNVEV (reference sequence). The J segment lost 5 bases and the V segment lost 3 bases, leaving 8 bases of the junction unmatched. The CDR3 totals 15 residues.

The chain couples TRBV7-8 to TRBJ2-2; 14 bases align to TRBD2. This CDR3 comprises 18 residues. Trimming removed 3 bases from V and 3 bases from J; junction bases left unmatched: 6. CDR1 SGHVS and CDR2 FQNEAQ come from the germline V gene. The CDR3 sequence: CASSFGTSGRGDTGELFF. The CDR3 DNA reads TGTGCCAGCAGCTTCGGGACTAGCGGGAGAGGAGACACCGGGGAGCTGTTTTTT. Variable domain in full (rest from reference TRBV7-8 and TRBJ2-2): GAGVSQSPRYKVAKRGQDVALRCDPISGHVSLFWYQQALGQGPEFLTYFQNEAQLDKSGLPSDRFFAERPEGSVSTLKIQRTQQEDSAVYLCASSFGTSGRGDTGELFFGEGSRLTVL.

The V call is TRBV5-1, the J call TRBJ2-1; 8 bases fit TRBD1. CDR3 length: 14 residues. Germline CDR1 is SGHRS and CDR2 is YFSETQ. The junction had 12 bases not matched to a gene; V was cut back by 7 bases and J by 9 bases. The CDR3 loop reads CASAGGTVVGEQFF. The DNA for the CDR3 is TGCGCCAGCGCAGGGGGCACCGTCGTGGGTGAGCAGTTCTTC.